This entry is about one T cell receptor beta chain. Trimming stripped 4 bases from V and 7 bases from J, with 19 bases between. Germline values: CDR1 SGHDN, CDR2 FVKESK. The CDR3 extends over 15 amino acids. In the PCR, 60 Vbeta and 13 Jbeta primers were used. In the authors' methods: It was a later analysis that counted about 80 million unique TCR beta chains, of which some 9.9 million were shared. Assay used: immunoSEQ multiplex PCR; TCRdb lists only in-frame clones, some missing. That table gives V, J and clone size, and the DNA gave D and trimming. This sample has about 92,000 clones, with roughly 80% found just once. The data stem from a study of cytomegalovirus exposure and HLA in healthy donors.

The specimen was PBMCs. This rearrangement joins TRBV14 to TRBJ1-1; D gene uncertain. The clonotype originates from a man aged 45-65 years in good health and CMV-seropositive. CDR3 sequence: CASSLFEGRRLEAFF. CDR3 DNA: TGTGCCAGCAGCCTCTTCGAGGGCAGGAGACTTGAAGCTTTCTTT.